The sequence of this T cell receptor (beta chain) was determined in a study of cytotoxic CD8 clonotypes in ibrutinib-treated CLL. Study-wide results and limits: Treatment saw public clonotypes, which were uncommon, either contract or stay stable.

In the case of this clone: Its antigen is not identified.

Some clones are missing from TCRdb's copy, which holds only in-frame ones; the method was immunoSEQ multiplex PCR. This table has about 160,000 clones, approximately 91% appearing once. The sample consisted of PBMCs, taken at disease progression, from a patient treated with ibrutinib. The receptor's source is a human donor with chronic lymphocytic leukemia.

The CDR3 bases are TGTGCCAGCAGCTTACTCCGGGGGGGGCCCCTCACAGATACGCAGTATTTT. Translation: CASSLLRGGPLTDTQYF. The chain is built from TRBV11-3 and TRBJ2-3, with 8 bases aligning to TRBD2. Germline V gives CDR1 SGHNT, CDR2 YENEEA. V was pared by 2 bases and J by 2 bases, with 9 bases of the junction left unmatched. The CDR3 is 17 amino acids.